Listed below are T cell receptor beta chains from one sample, sequenced in a study of identical twins. From the 5' RACE reads, TCRdb called clonotypes with MiXCR, one entry per CDR3 protein. Of 350,000 to 600,000 distinct CDR3 sequences detected, approximately 15% appear once; the ten largest clones hold 0.4% to 0.55%. This sample was also put to use in a study of yellow fever vaccine responses in identical twins.

Sequencing was carried out using CD4+ T cells sorted from blood. The receptors were gathered from a woman aged 18-29 years in good health. The CDR3 runs from the conserved cysteine through the conserved F or W. The order of the fields is V gene, D gene, clone size, J gene, CDR3 DNA, CDR3 protein. A D gene is named only where the DNA matches it firmly. Size is stated for part of the rows, as once, few or many counts, or as a class when the clone is expanded.

v_gene: TRBV20-1; d_gene: NA; abundance: many; j_gene: TRBJ2-3; CDR3nt: TGCAGTCTGTGGGACTCCCACACAGATACGCAGTATTTT; CDR3aa: CSLWDSHTDTQYF
v_gene: TRBV4-2; d_gene: TRBD2; abundance: NA; j_gene: TRBJ2-3; CDR3nt: TGTGCCAGCAGCCCCGGGGGGGACACAGATACGCAGTATTTT; CDR3aa: CASSPGGDTDTQYF
v_gene: TRBV20-1; d_gene: TRBD2; abundance: NA; j_gene: TRBJ2-7; CDR3nt: TGCAGTGCTAGATCCACTAGCGGGAGTTCCTACGAGCAGTACTTC; CDR3aa: CSARSTSGSSYEQYF
v_gene: TRBV7-9; d_gene: TRBD1; abundance: NA; j_gene: TRBJ2-1; CDR3nt: TGTGCCAGCAGCCGGGGGACAGGGTCCTACAATGAGCAGTTCTTC; CDR3aa: CASSRGTGSYNEQFF
v_gene: TRBV29-1; d_gene: NA; abundance: many; j_gene: TRBJ2-7; CDR3nt: TGCAGCGTTGATCTCGGCAGGTCCTACGAGCAGTACTTC; CDR3aa: CSVDLGRSYEQYF
v_gene: TRBV7-2; d_gene: TRBD2; abundance: NA; j_gene: TRBJ2-1; CDR3nt: TGTGCCAGCAGCTTAGCCGGGACTAGCGGATACAATGAGCAGTTCTTC; CDR3aa: CASSLAGTSGYNEQFF
v_gene: TRBV20-1; d_gene: NA; abundance: NA; j_gene: TRBJ2-3; CDR3nt: TGCAGTGCTAGAGATTTGAAAATAACCACAGATACGCAGTATTTT; CDR3aa: CSARDLKITTDTQYF
v_gene: TRBV20-1; d_gene: NA; abundance: many; j_gene: TRBJ2-2; CDR3nt: TGCAGTGCTAGTAAAGGGGTCGGGGAGCTGTTTTTT; CDR3aa: CSASKGVGELFF
v_gene: TRBV21-1; d_gene: NA; abundance: NA; j_gene: TRBJ2-3; CDR3nt: TGTGCCAGCAGCAAAGATCCCTTCACAGATACGCAGTATTTT; CDR3aa: CASSKDPFTDTQYF
v_gene: TRBV7-8; d_gene: TRBD2; abundance: NA; j_gene: TRBJ2-3; CDR3nt: TGTGCCAGCAGCTTAGGGGGACTAGCGGGAGCTAGAGATACGCAGTATTTT; CDR3aa: CASSLGGLAGARDTQYF
v_gene: TRBV3-1; d_gene: NA; abundance: NA; j_gene: TRBJ2-7; CDR3nt: TGTGCCAGCAGCCAAGATCGACTCGGGGGCCCGTCCCTTTACGAGCAGTACTTC; CDR3aa: CASSQDRLGGPSLYEQYF
v_gene: TRBV20-1; d_gene: NA; abundance: NA; j_gene: TRBJ2-1; CDR3nt: TGCAGTGCTAAGGCAGTGGAGCAGTTCTTC; CDR3aa: CSAKAVEQFF
v_gene: TRBV3-1; d_gene: TRBD2; abundance: few; j_gene: TRBJ2-7; CDR3nt: TGTGCCAGCAGCCAAGTGGGGGGGACCAACGAGCAGTACTTC; CDR3aa: CASSQVGGTNEQYF
v_gene: TRBV6-1; d_gene: NA; abundance: NA; j_gene: TRBJ2-3; CDR3nt: TGTGCCAGCAGGCTACTACCCTTTAGCACAGATACGCAGTATTTT; CDR3aa: CASRLLPFSTDTQYF
v_gene: TRBV5-1; d_gene: NA; abundance: many; j_gene: TRBJ1-3; CDR3nt: TGCGCCAGCAGCGCATTGGGCACCATATATTTT; CDR3aa: CASSALGTIYF
v_gene: TRBV20-1; d_gene: TRBD2; abundance: few; j_gene: TRBJ2-7; CDR3nt: TGCAGTGCCCCTCTAGCGGGCGACGCCTACGAGCAGTACTTC; CDR3aa: CSAPLAGDAYEQYF
v_gene: TRBV6-1; d_gene: TRBD2; abundance: NA; j_gene: TRBJ2-2; CDR3nt: TGTGCCAGCAGTCCGACTAGCGGGGGGGCGAACACCGGGGAGCTGTTTTTT; CDR3aa: CASSPTSGGANTGELFF
v_gene: TRBV11-1; d_gene: NA; abundance: few; j_gene: TRBJ2-1; CDR3nt: TGTGCCAGCAGCTCGGGGGAATTTCTGGTTGAGCAGTTCTTC; CDR3aa: CASSSGEFLVEQFF
v_gene: TRBV25-1; d_gene: NA; abundance: few; j_gene: TRBJ2-7; CDR3nt: TGTGCCAAAATGAGCTCCTACGAGCAGTACTTC; CDR3aa: CAKMSSYEQYF
v_gene: TRBV9; d_gene: TRBD1; abundance: few; j_gene: TRBJ2-7; CDR3nt: TGTGCCAGCAGCCCGCCCGGACAGGGGAAAACCTACGAGCAGTACTTC; CDR3aa: CASSPPGQGKTYEQYF
v_gene: TRBV29-1; d_gene: NA; abundance: NA; j_gene: TRBJ2-5; CDR3nt: TGCAGCGCCAGGGAGAGTCTCGGGGAGACCCAGTACTTC; CDR3aa: CSARESLGETQYF
v_gene: TRBV6-1; d_gene: TRBD2; abundance: NA; j_gene: TRBJ2-7; CDR3nt: TGTGCCAGCAGTGCTCAGGGAGGGCCCTACGAGCAGTACTTC; CDR3aa: CASSAQGGPYEQYF
v_gene: TRBV12-3/TRBV12-4; d_gene: NA; abundance: few; j_gene: TRBJ2-7; CDR3nt: TGTGCCAGCACGGGACGGCTCTTAGTCGAGCAGTACTTC; CDR3aa: CASTGRLLVEQYF
v_gene: TRBV10-3; d_gene: NA; abundance: many; j_gene: TRBJ2-3; CDR3nt: TGTGCCACCCTGGGCGGGGACCTCACAGATACGCAGTATTTT; CDR3aa: CATLGGDLTDTQYF
v_gene: TRBV12-3/TRBV12-4; d_gene: NA; abundance: many; j_gene: TRBJ2-1; CDR3nt: TGTGCCAGCAGTCTAGCTACGGGTCACTCCTACAATGAGCAGTTCTTC; CDR3aa: CASSLATGHSYNEQFF
v_gene: TRBV20-1; d_gene: TRBD2; abundance: NA; j_gene: TRBJ2-7; CDR3nt: TGCAGTGCTCAGATAATGGGGGACTACTACGAGCAGTACTTC; CDR3aa: CSAQIMGDYYEQYF
v_gene: TRBV6-1; d_gene: NA; abundance: NA; j_gene: TRBJ1-6; CDR3nt: TGTGCCAGCAGTAAAGGGACATTGGTTAATTCACCCCTCCACTTT; CDR3aa: CASSKGTLVNSPLHF
v_gene: TRBV4-1; d_gene: NA; abundance: NA; j_gene: TRBJ2-3; CDR3nt: TGCGCCAGCAGCCAAGAAAGCCTACCCATCCGGGACCCTCTTGGTGATACGCAGTATTTT; CDR3aa: CASSQESLPIRDPLGDTQYF
v_gene: TRBV5-1; d_gene: NA; abundance: NA; j_gene: TRBJ2-3; CDR3nt: TGCGCCAGCAGCTTGTCCGGGACTAGCACAGATACGCAGTATTTT; CDR3aa: CASSLSGTSTDTQYF
v_gene: TRBV6-1; d_gene: NA; abundance: few; j_gene: TRBJ1-1; CDR3nt: TGTGCCAGCAGTGAAGGACAGGCCAGGACTGAAGCTTTCTTT; CDR3aa: CASSEGQARTEAFF
v_gene: TRBV7-8; d_gene: NA; abundance: few; j_gene: TRBJ2-5; CDR3nt: TGTGCCAGCAGCTTAGCGCCTCGCGGGGGCACGCAAGAGACCCAGTACTTC; CDR3aa: CASSLAPRGGTQETQYF
v_gene: TRBV12-3/TRBV12-4; d_gene: NA; abundance: few; j_gene: TRBJ1-1; CDR3nt: TGTGCCAGCACCCGTGGGGTGTTGGGGTCTGAAGCTTTCTTT; CDR3aa: CASTRGVLGSEAFF
v_gene: TRBV7-7; d_gene: TRBD1; abundance: few; j_gene: TRBJ2-3; CDR3nt: TGTGCTAGCAGCTTCGGGGGACAGGGGGATACGCAGTATTTT; CDR3aa: CASSFGGQGDTQYF
v_gene: TRBV5-5; d_gene: NA; abundance: NA; j_gene: TRBJ2-3; CDR3nt: TGTGCCAGCAGCCACGTCAAAACCTGGGGGTTAGATACGCAGTATTTT; CDR3aa: CASSHVKTWGLDTQYF
v_gene: TRBV20-1; d_gene: NA; abundance: once; j_gene: TRBJ2-4; CDR3nt: TGCAGTGCTAGCCCCTCGGCGGACATTCAGTACTTC; CDR3aa: CSASPSADIQYF
v_gene: TRBV20-1; d_gene: NA; abundance: NA; j_gene: TRBJ2-6; CDR3nt: TGCAGTGCTAAGGGGGGGAGGGCTGGGGCCAACGTCCTGACTTTC; CDR3aa: CSAKGGRAGANVLTF
v_gene: TRBV20-1; d_gene: NA; abundance: NA; j_gene: TRBJ1-1; CDR3nt: TGCAGTGCTAGGGGAATGGACAGAGCTGAAGCTTTCTTT; CDR3aa: CSARGMDRAEAFF
v_gene: TRBV20-1; d_gene: NA; abundance: NA; j_gene: TRBJ2-4; CDR3nt: TGCAGTGCGCCAGACGTCGGGGGACAAAACATTCAGTACTTC; CDR3aa: CSAPDVGGQNIQYF
v_gene: TRBV4-1; d_gene: TRBD2; abundance: many; j_gene: TRBJ2-3; CDR3nt: TGCGCCAGCAGCCAAGAGGGGGTCGAAACTAGCGGACAATACACAGATACGCAGTATTTT; CDR3aa: CASSQEGVETSGQYTDTQYF
v_gene: TRBV20-1; d_gene: NA; abundance: NA; j_gene: TRBJ2-3; CDR3nt: TGCAGTGCTAGAGACCCACAGGGATCCACAGATACGCAGTATTTT; CDR3aa: CSARDPQGSTDTQYF
v_gene: TRBV30; d_gene: NA; abundance: few; j_gene: TRBJ2-7; CDR3nt: TGTGCCTGGAGTGGGAGTGGGCAAAACCTCTTC; CDR3aa: CAWSGSGQNLF
v_gene: TRBV27; d_gene: NA; abundance: NA; j_gene: TRBJ2-1; CDR3nt: TGCGCCAGCAGTTTTCAGGATCTTGGCTCCTACAATGAGCAGTTCTTC; CDR3aa: CASSFQDLGSYNEQFF
v_gene: TRBV19; d_gene: NA; abundance: few; j_gene: TRBJ1-5; CDR3nt: TGTGCCAGTAGTGCCGAGGGTTTTCCCCGCGGGAGGCCCCAGCATTTT; CDR3aa: CASSAEGFPRGRPQHF
v_gene: TRBV4-2; d_gene: TRBD1; abundance: NA; j_gene: TRBJ2-3; CDR3nt: TGTGCCAGCAGCCAAGAAGGGGGCGCGGGCACAGATACGCAGTATTTT; CDR3aa: CASSQEGGAGTDTQYF
v_gene: TRBV5-1; d_gene: TRBD2; abundance: NA; j_gene: TRBJ2-5; CDR3nt: TGCGCCAGCAGCATCGGACTAGCGGGAGGGCCTTTTATGGAGACCCAGTACTTC; CDR3aa: CASSIGLAGGPFMETQYF
v_gene: TRBV5-1; d_gene: TRBD1; abundance: NA; j_gene: TRBJ2-2; CDR3nt: TGCGCCAGCAGCTTGCGACGGGGGACAGGGGGTACCGGGGAGCTGTTTTTT; CDR3aa: CASSLRRGTGGTGELFF
v_gene: TRBV20-1; d_gene: NA; abundance: few; j_gene: TRBJ2-1; CDR3nt: TGCAGTGCTACGGCTAGCGTAAGCGATGAGCAGTTCTTC; CDR3aa: CSATASVSDEQFF
v_gene: TRBV7-3; d_gene: TRBD1; abundance: many; j_gene: TRBJ2-3; CDR3nt: TGTGCCAGCAGCTTAAGGGGGGACAGGGGAGATACGCAGTATTTT; CDR3aa: CASSLRGDRGDTQYF
v_gene: TRBV29-1; d_gene: TRBD2; abundance: NA; j_gene: TRBJ2-4; CDR3nt: TGCAGCGCGGGGGGGGAGGGAAACATTCAGTACTTC; CDR3aa: CSAGGEGNIQYF